The 21 T cell receptor beta chains listed next were all sequenced from one sample in a study of response to subunit inactivated influenza vaccine. Each CDR3 protein gets one entry after TCRdb re-called the RT-PCR reads with MiXCR. The table records fewer than 700,000 distinct CDR3 sequences, approximately 13% of them present only once. The sequencing here drew on PBMCs from blood, taken more than 35 days after vaccination. The receptors derive from a man aged 45 to 65 who received an inactivated influenza vaccine.

The chain employs TRBV4-2 and TRBJ2-5, with TRBD2 matching over 11 bases. Germline assignment: CDR1 LGHNA and CDR2 YNFKEQ. With 0 bases clipped from V and 3 bases from J, the junction kept 6 bases outside the gene matches. This CDR3 has 17 residues. Here the CDR3 DNA reads TGTGCCAGCAGCCAAGATAGGGTACTAGCGGGGGAAGAGACCCAGTACTTC. Amino acid sequence: CASSQDRVLAGEETQYF.

The table lists this clonotype with a few counts. The gene calls are TRBV4-3 and TRBJ2-5, with D possibly being TRBD2 (6 bases). V shed 1 base and J shed 0 bases, with 9 bases lying between them. The length of the CDR3 is 15 residues. The germline V gene has CDR1 LGHNA and CDR2 YSLEER. CDR3 protein: CASSQGRDYQETQYF. Written as DNA, the CDR3 is TGCGCCAGCAGCCAAGGCCGGGACTACCAAGAGACCCAGTACTTC.

The chain joins TRBV6-2 or TRBV6-3 to TRBJ1-5, with a possible D match to TRBD1 (6 bases). CDR1 and CDR2 from the germline V gene are MNHEY and SVGEGT. Trimming took off 5 bases at V and 0 bases at J, with 20 bases between the two ends. The length of the CDR3 is 18 residues. The CDR3 DNA follows: TGTGCCAGCAGTCCCGTCTCCGTCGACAGGTATAGCAATCAGCCCCAGCATTTT. It codes for CASSPVSVDRYSNQPQHF.

The J gene is TRBJ2-3, the V gene TRBV7-2; either TRBD1 or TRBD2 may supply D (5 bases each). This CDR3 is built from 17 residues. CDR1 and CDR2 (germline): SGHTA, FQGNSA. V gave up 1 base and J gave up 5 bases, with 19 bases separating them. CDR3 nucleotides: TGTGCCAGCAGCTTAGGGCCGCCGGGACGAGCGGTAGATACGCAGTATTTT. Translated: CASSLGPPGRAVDTQYF.

This clonotype was picked up a small number of times. This rearrangement joins TRBV20-1 to TRBJ2-3; possibly TRBD1 or TRBD2 for D (5 bases each). V lost 3 bases, J lost 1 base, and 8 bases lay in between. The CDR3 is 13 residues long. Germline loops: CDR1 DFQATT, CDR2 SNEGSKA (reference sequence). The CDR3 sequence is CSASRDRTDTQYF. Here the CDR3 DNA reads TGCAGTGCTAGTAGGGACCGCACAGATACGCAGTATTTT.

This clonotype was detected only once. CDR3 sequence reads: CASSPGPSGSSYNEQFF. The DNA for the CDR3 is TGTGCCAGCAGCCCCGGACCGAGCGGGAGCTCCTACAATGAGCAGTTCTTC. The rearrangement links TRBV11-2 to TRBJ2-1; 8 bases map to TRBD2. CDR1 and CDR2 from the germline V gene are SGHAT and FQNNGV. V lost 5 bases, J lost 0 bases, and 9 bases stayed unmatched. This CDR3 comprises 17 residues.

This chain links TRBV5-6 with TRBJ2-2; TRBD2 matches at 12 bases. Germline assignment: CDR1 SGHDT and CDR2 YYEEEE. Trimming cost V 1 base and J 5 bases; bases outside gene matches: 6. The CDR3 is made up of 17 amino acids. The CDR3 protein is CASSLSWTSGITGELFF. The DNA of the CDR3 is TGTGCCAGCAGCTTGAGTTGGACTAGCGGGATTACCGGGGAGCTGTTTTTT.

The chain joins TRBV7-8 to TRBJ2-7; 9 nucleotides match TRBD2. The CDR3 contains 16 residues. J gave up 6 bases and V 2 bases, and 11 bases lay outside the gene matches. The germline gives CDR1 SGHVS, CDR2 FQNEAQ. CDR3 amino acids: CASSLRLAGSVGEQYF. The CDR3 DNA reads as TGTGCCAGCAGCTTACGGCTAGCGGGATCTGTTGGCGAGCAGTACTTC.

This clonotype was seen many times. The V gene is TRBV13, the J gene TRBJ2-7, with TRBD1 identical over 12 bases. The CDR3 consists of 16 residues. The V gene's germline CDR1 is PRHDT and CDR2 FYEKMQ (reference sequence). V was clipped by 4 bases and J by 3 bases; unmatched bases: 7. This CDR3 is CASSSGGQGALYEQYF. The CDR3 region has the DNA TGTGCCAGCAGCTCGGGGGGACAGGGGGCCCTCTACGAGCAGTACTTC. Full variable domain (outside the CDR3, taken from reference TRBV13 and TRBJ2-7): AAGVIQSPRHLIKEKRETATLKCYPIPRHDTVYWYQQGPGQDPQFLISFYEKMQSDKGSIPDRFSAQQFSDYHSELNMSSLELGDSALYFCASSSGGQGALYEQYFGPGTRLTVT.

The chain joins TRBV5-1 to TRBJ2-7; D ambiguous. Trimming shortened V by 3 bases and J by 12 bases, and 16 bases separated the two germline ends. CDR1 SGHRS and CDR2 YFSETQ come from the germline V gene. The CDR3 runs 12 residues. As DNA, the CDR3 is TGCGCCAGCAGCTCGTCCCGGCCCCCTGGGTACTTC. Encoded protein: CASSSSRPPGYF.

This clonotype was seen only a few times. V and J are TRBV7-2 and TRBJ1-1, with 7 bases matching TRBD1. Trimming took 3 bases from V and 7 from J; bases not matched to a gene: 5. The CDR3 consists of 13 residues. Germline V lookup: CDR1 SGHTA, CDR2 FQGNSA. The CDR3 region has the DNA TGTGCCAGCAGCTTGCGGACAGGTCGTGAAGCTTTCTTT. This translates into CASSLRTGREAFF.

The chain joins TRBV7-2 to TRBJ2-7; 12 bases align to TRBD2. This CDR3 has 17 residues. Per the germline V gene, CDR1 is SGHTA and CDR2 is FQGNSA. The V and J ends lost 3 bases and 3 bases, in that order; junction bases with no gene match: 9. The CDR3 DNA follows: TGTGCCAGCAGCTTGACTAGCGGGAGCAGGGGCGGCTACGAGCAGTACTTC. Translated, it gives CASSLTSGSRGGYEQYF.

This clonotype appeared a few times. The genes are TRBV4-1 and TRBJ2-3; tentatively, D is TRBD1 (6 bases). The CDR3 totals 19 residues. V was cut by 3 bases and J by 1 base, with 23 bases left in between. The germline CDR1 and CDR2 sequences are MGHRA and YSYEKL. CDR3 amino acids: CASSHPPGGGSLGTDTQYF. CDR3 nucleotide sequence: TGCGCCAGCAGCCATCCTCCCGGTGGGGGCAGCCTTGGCACAGATACGCAGTATTTT.

The gene calls are TRBV7-2 and TRBJ1-3; maybe TRBD1 (5 bases). With 11 bases removed from V and 0 bases from J, the gap between germline ends came to 14 bases. Germline V gene lookup returns CDR1 SGHTA and CDR2 FQGNSA. The CDR3 loop spans 14 amino acids. DNA of the CDR3: TGTGCCGGAGGGGAATGGCCCTCTGGAAACACCATATATTTT. Amino acid sequence: CAGGEWPSGNTIYF.

This clonotype was counted at least ten times. The rearrangement joins TRBV29-1 to TRBJ2-7; TRBD1 might be the D (6 bases). Germline V CDR1 and CDR2: SQVTM, ANQGSEA. The V gene lost 7 bases and the J gene lost 7 bases, with 11 bases spanning the gap. CDR3 length: 10 residues. CDR3 nucleotide sequence: TGCAGCGGGGGAGACAGGGAGCAGTACTTC. It encodes CSGGDREQYF.

This chain joins TRBV10-3 and TRBJ2-1; D uncertain. The CDR3 totals 13 residues. Germline CDR1 and CDR2: ENHRY and SYGVKD. V was trimmed by 6 bases and J by 6 bases, leaving 12 bases between them. The CDR3 is CAIRGTGPNEQFF. The CDR3 nucleotides are TGTGCCATCAGAGGAACTGGCCCCAATGAGCAGTTCTTC.

This chain links TRBV18 with TRBJ1-1; D unresolved. Trimming cost V 0 bases and J 4 bases, with 12 bases left between them. The CDR3 is 15 amino acids. CDR1 is KGHSH and CDR2 is LQKENI in the germline V gene. CDR3: CASSPPGGSATEAFF. The CDR3 bases are TGTGCCAGCTCACCACCGGGCGGGTCGGCCACTGAAGCTTTCTTT.

The rearrangement joins TRBV20-1 to TRBJ2-2, with D hard to call. Germline assignment: CDR1 DFQATT and CDR2 SNEGSKA (reference sequence). There are 14 residues in the CDR3. V was trimmed by 2 bases and J by 0 bases, leaving 7 bases between them. Here the CDR3 reads CSARRSANTGELFF. DNA for the CDR3: TGCAGTGCTAGAAGGAGCGCGAACACCGGGGAGCTGTTTTTT.

There are many counts of this clonotype. This rearrangement joins TRBV12-3 or TRBV12-4 to TRBJ1-2; TRBD1 might be the D (5 bases). V was shortened by 5 bases and J by 4 bases, with 11 bases between the two germline ends. The CDR3 extends over 13 amino acids. For the CDR3, the DNA is TGTGCCAGCAGTGAGACAGTAAGCTATGGCTACACCTTC. This codes for CASSETVSYGYTF.

This clonotype was counted many times. DNA for the CDR3: TGCGCCAGCAGCCCCCGAGGGCGGGAGATTTTCCACGAGCAGTACTTC. Its translation is CASSPRGREIFHEQYF. The chain uses TRBV5-1 and TRBJ2-7; TRBD2 matches 7 bases. The germline CDR1 and CDR2 sequences are SGHRS and YFSETQ. Germline trimming cut 4 bases from V and 5 bases from J; bases unmatched to any gene: 15. This CDR3 has 16 amino acids.

The chain is built from TRBV7-2 and TRBJ1-5; D possibly corresponds to TRBD1 (5 bases). CDR3 size: 13 residues. In germline, CDR1 is SGHTA, CDR2 FQGNSA. V was cut by 5 bases and J by 6 bases, with 11 bases left in between. The CDR3: CASSANRIQPQHF. CDR3 coding DNA: TGTGCCAGCAGCGCAAACAGGATTCAGCCCCAGCATTTT.